The 25 T cell receptor beta chains listed next were all sequenced from one sample in a study of blood T cell repertoires in COVID-19. Some clones are missing from TCRdb's copy, which holds only in-frame ones; the method was immunoSEQ multiplex PCR. The table has about 160,000 clones, approximately 86% seen once. Material for sequencing was PBMCs or T cells enriched from blood (not recorded which). These TCRs come from a man in his sixties who had recovered from COVID-19.

This chain uses TRBV5-1 with TRBJ1-6, with D hard to call. The CDR3 runs 15 residues. Germline values: CDR1 SGHRS, CDR2 YFSETQ. Trimming removed 2 bases from V and 9 bases from J, with 15 bases in between. CDR3 region: CASSFLDGSGSPLHF. The CDR3 DNA follows: TGCGCCAGCAGCTTCTTGGATGGATCGGGTTCACCCCTCCACTTT.

The rearrangement uses TRBV27 and TRBJ2-2; possibly TRBD2 for D (6 bases). CDR1 is MNHEY and CDR2 is SMNVEV in the germline V gene (reference sequence). V dropped 3 bases and J dropped 8 bases, with 19 bases sitting between them. CDR3 length: 16 residues. CDR3 loop: CASSFRWTTPGGELFF. The CDR3 region has the DNA TGTGCCAGCAGTTTCCGTTGGACTACCCCTGGAGGGGAGCTGTTTTTT.

The chain combines TRBV7-7 with TRBJ2-2; the match to TRBD2 covers 8 bases. The V gene's germline CDR1 is SSHAT and CDR2 FNYEAQ (reference sequence). CDR3 length: 15 amino acids. V dropped 2 bases and J dropped 5; count of bases not matched to a gene: 4. This CDR3 is CASSLQAGVTGELFF. The CDR3 DNA reads as TGTGCCAGCAGCTTACAAGCGGGGGTAACCGGGGAGCTGTTTTTT.

The genes are TRBV5-1 and TRBJ2-2; weak D call: TRBD1 (6 bases). Trimming removed 5 bases from V and 0 bases from J, with 11 bases in between. Germline-derived CDR1 and CDR2 are SGHRS and YFSETQ. The length of the CDR3 is 15 residues. The chain's CDR3 is CASSHGTPNTGELFF. For the CDR3, the DNA is TGCGCCAGCAGTCACGGGACACCGAACACCGGGGAGCTGTTTTTT.

The chain carries TRBV25-1 and TRBJ2-5, with TRBD2 matching over 14 bases. The CDR3 covers 14 residues. J gave up 4 bases and V 10 bases, and 5 bases lay outside the gene matches. Looked up from germline, CDR1 is MGHDK and CDR2 is SYGVNS. This CDR3 is CATGTSGGLETQYF. In DNA form, the CDR3 reads TGTGCCACTGGGACTAGCGGGGGACTAGAGACCCAGTACTTC.

The V gene is TRBV5-1, the J gene TRBJ1-2; 7 bases match TRBD1. CDR3 length: 15 amino acids. V trimming: 4 bases; J trimming: 8 bases; junction bases outside the gene matches: 14. Germline CDR1 is SGHRS and CDR2 is YFSETQ. The CDR3 is CASSPGDRPSSGYTF. The CDR3 nucleotides read TGCGCCAGCAGCCCTGGGGACAGACCTTCTAGCGGCTACACCTTC. The full variable domain, completed using reference TRBV5-1 and TRBJ1-2, is KAGVTQTPRYLIKTRGQQVTLSCSPISGHRSVSWYQQTPGQGLQFLFEYFSETQRNKGNFPGRFSGRQFSNSRSEMNVSTLELGDSALYLCASSPGDRPSSGYTFGSGTRLTVV.

The gene calls are TRBV7-6 and TRBJ2-3; weak D call: TRBD1 (6 bases). The CDR3 sequence is 15 residues long. Per germline, CDR1 SGHVS and CDR2 FNYEAQ. Trimming removed 5 bases from V and 3 bases from J, with 15 bases in between. This CDR3 reads CASSQTGKWTDTQYF. CDR3 coding DNA: TGTGCCAGCAGCCAGACAGGCAAGTGGACAGATACGCAGTATTTT.

This sequence joins TRBV16 and TRBJ2-3; 8 bases line up with TRBD2. The trim removed 4 bases at V and 4 bases at J, leaving 4 bases unmatched. Germline V gene lookup returns CDR1 KGHSY and CDR2 FQNENV. The CDR3 loop spans 14 amino acids. The CDR3 sequence: CASSLGLAPDTQYF. In nucleotides, the CDR3 is TGTGCCAGCAGCCTTGGACTAGCCCCAGATACGCAGTATTTT.

This chain joins TRBV9 and TRBJ2-1; 11 bases fit TRBD1. The CDR3 consists of 14 residues. The J segment lost 8 bases and the V segment lost 4 bases, leaving 5 bases of the junction unmatched. Germline CDR1 and CDR2: SGDLS and YYNGEE. The CDR3 sequence is CASSRDRGSDEQFF. In DNA form, the CDR3 reads TGTGCCAGCAGCCGGGACAGGGGGAGCGATGAGCAGTTCTTC.

The V and J genes are TRBV28 and TRBJ1-1, with 9 positions matching TRBD1. V shed 8 bases, J shed 4 bases, and the junction held 8 bases outside the gene matches. Germline values: CDR1 MDHEN, CDR2 SYDVKM. This CDR3 spans 14 amino acids. The CDR3 reads CASLLQGASTEAFF. The CDR3 bases are TGTGCCAGCCTATTACAGGGGGCCAGCACTGAAGCTTTCTTT.

J is TRBJ2-1 and V is TRBV7-8, with TRBD2 identical over 10 bases. The CDR3 covers 18 residues. Germline assignment: CDR1 SGHVS and CDR2 FQNEAQ. V lost 3 bases, J lost 4 bases, and 12 bases stayed unmatched. CDR3 region: CASSFLSGGASRYNEQFF. The CDR3 DNA reads as TGTGCCAGCAGCTTCTTAAGCGGGGGGGCCTCCCGATACAATGAGCAGTTCTTC.

This chain links TRBV10-3 with TRBJ2-4; 9 positions agree with TRBD2. CDR3 size: 17 residues. V was pared by 6 bases and J by 1 base, with 10 bases of the junction left unmatched. Germline loops: CDR1 ENHRY, CDR2 SYGVKD. In nucleotides, the CDR3 is TGTGCCATCAGCAACATTACAAGCGGGGGGGCCAAAAACATTCAGTACTTC. This sequence encodes CAISNITSGGAKNIQYF.

This chain uses TRBV10-3 with TRBJ2-1; 10 bases fit TRBD2. Per the germline V gene, CDR1 is ENHRY and CDR2 is SYGVKD. CDR3 length: 18 amino acids. The V and J ends lost 10 bases and 0 bases, in that order; junction bases with no gene match: 15. The CDR3 region has the DNA TGTGCCACGAATAGCGGGAGGAATCAGCTCAGCTCCTACAATGAGCAGTTCTTC. Translating gives CATNSGRNQLSSYNEQFF.

The chain is built from TRBV15 and TRBJ2-7; TRBD2 agrees at 12 bases. J gave up 4 bases and V 4 bases, and 5 bases lay outside the gene matches. The CDR3 totals 15 residues. Germline V lookup: CDR1 LNHNV, CDR2 YYDKDF (reference sequence). CDR3 in amino acids: CATSIGTSGLYEQYF. The CDR3, as DNA: TGTGCCACCAGCATCGGGACTAGCGGGTTGTACGAGCAGTACTTC.

This rearrangement joins TRBV13 to TRBJ1-1; TRBD1 is a possible D gene (6 bases). Trimming took 8 bases from V and 0 from J, leaving 16 bases between them. CDR3 length equals 15 residues. Per the germline V gene, CDR1 is PRHDT and CDR2 is FYEKMQ (reference sequence). CDR3 amino acids: CASPPPGEMNTEAFF. The CDR3 DNA follows: TGTGCCAGCCCACCCCCAGGGGAAATGAACACTGAAGCTTTCTTT.

The V and J genes are TRBV29-1 and TRBJ2-3; TRBD2 might be the D (5 bases). Germline V CDR1 and CDR2: SQVTM, ANQGSEA. Trimming removed 4 bases from V and 0 bases from J, with 11 bases in between. The CDR3 length is 14 residues. The DNA of the CDR3 is TGCAGCGTTGTTCTTCGGGGTAGCACAGATACGCAGTATTTT. Amino acids: CSVVLRGSTDTQYF.

The chain combines TRBV20-1 with TRBJ1-5, with D uncertain. This CDR3 has 12 residues. V lost 3 bases and J 4 bases, leaving 7 bases between the germline ends. Per germline, CDR1 DFQATT and CDR2 SNEGSKA (reference sequence). The CDR3 loop reads CSASRRNQPQHF. CDR3 nucleotide sequence: TGCAGTGCTAGTCGGAGAAATCAGCCCCAGCATTTT.

This chain joins TRBV3-1 (or the pseudogene TRBV3-2) and TRBJ1-3; no definite D call. CDR1 is LGHDT, CDR2 YNNKEL, per germline (reference sequence). This CDR3 has 12 residues. V lost 1 base to trimming and J lost 16 bases, with 14 bases between them. In DNA, the CDR3 is TGTGCCAGCAGCCAAGTCGGAGGGCCATCTTATTTT. This sequence encodes CASSQVGGPSYF.

CDR3: CASSHSRLKKKNTEAFF. The CDR3 DNA sequence: TGTGCCAGCAGCCATAGTAGACTAAAAAAAAAGAACACTGAAGCTTTCTTT. V and J are TRBV14 and TRBJ1-1; D unresolved. In germline, CDR1 is SGHDN, CDR2 FVKESK. CDR3 length: 17 residues. V was clipped by 3 bases and J by 1 base, with 18 bases between them.

This clone has a handful of counts. The chain carries TRBV2 and TRBJ1-6; D is uncertain. The V end was cut by 6 bases, the J end by 0 bases, with 12 bases between. Germline CDR1 and CDR2: SNHLY and FYNNEI. This CDR3 region has 16 residues. Written as DNA, the CDR3 is TGTGCCAGCAGAAACAGAATTAGCTCCTATAATTCACCCCTCCACTTT. Its protein product is CASRNRISSYNSPLHF.

V is TRBV6-4 and J is TRBJ1-5; D gene uncertain. V was clipped by 2 bases and J by 0 bases, with 17 bases between them. Germline lookup yields CDR1 MRHNA and CDR2 SNTAGT. The CDR3 runs to 18 residues. The CDR3 sequence is CASSDEPGRAYSNQPQHF. The CDR3 DNA follows: TGTGCCAGCAGTGACGAACCGGGGAGGGCCTATAGCAATCAGCCCCAGCATTTT.

This chain links TRBV3-1 (or the pseudogene TRBV3-2) with TRBJ1-1; 8 bases match TRBD1. The trim removed 4 bases at V and 1 base at J, leaving 2 bases unmatched. This CDR3 has 14 amino acids. Germline CDR1 and CDR2: LGHDT and YNNKEL (reference sequence). In DNA form, the CDR3 reads TGTGCCAGCAGCCTCCAGGGGGCGAACACTGAAGCTTTCTTT. Encoded protein: CASSLQGANTEAFF.

V and J are TRBV6-1 and TRBJ1-5, with TRBD1 identical over 7 bases. Trimming at V came to 4 bases and at J to 4 bases, leaving 10 bases not matched to a gene. This CDR3 comprises 16 residues. Germline V gene sequence: CDR1 MNHNS, CDR2 SASEGT. The CDR3 DNA follows: TGTGCCAGCAGTGCCGAAGGAGGGGGCGGGAATCAGCCCCAGCATTTT. This gives the protein CASSAEGGGGNQPQHF.

The chain has TRBV6-5 and TRBJ1-2, with a tentative D call TRBD1 (5 bases). Germline loops: CDR1 MNHEY, CDR2 SVGAGI. Trimming shortened V by 6 bases and J by 8 bases, and 13 bases separated the two germline ends. This CDR3 comprises 12 residues. DNA for the CDR3: TGTGCCAGCAGGATGCAGGGCTTCGGCTACACCTTC. It is translated as CASRMQGFGYTF.

The chain uses TRBV25-1 and TRBJ2-3, with unresolved D. Germline V gene lookup returns CDR1 MGHDK and CDR2 SYGVNS. The V end was cut by 0 bases, the J end by 0 bases, with 4 bases between. CDR3 length: 14 amino acids. The DNA of the CDR3 is TGTGCCAGCAGTGAATATGGCAGCACAGATACGCAGTATTTT. Translating gives CASSEYGSTDTQYF. Filled out from reference TRBV25-1 and TRBJ2-3, the complete variable domain reads EADIYQTPRYLVIGTGKKITLECSQTMGHDKMYWYQQDPGMELHLIHYSYGVNSTEKGDLSSESTVSRIRTEHFPLTLESARPSHTSQYLCASSEYGSTDTQYFGPGTRLTVL.